These T cell receptor beta chains were read from a single sample in a study of vaccination effects on CD4 cells after COVID-19. Using immunoSEQ multiplex PCR, the repertoire was profiled, and TCRdb retains in-frame clones only, with some absent. The sample lists 55,000 or so clones, roughly 70% occurring once. For these receptors, no antigen is known. This specimen was CD4+ T cells from PBMCs cultured with SARS-CoV-2 spike peptides, taken before COVID-19 vaccination. All receptors come from a human donor who received a COVID-19 vaccine. Both conserved end residues are part of each CDR3. D genes are given only for firm matches. Only part of the rows carry a size: once, few, many, or a class if the clone is expanded.

v_call	d_call	clone_size	j_call	cdr3_aa	cdr3_nt
TRBV28	.	.	TRBJ1-3	CASSLPGRVGNTIYF	TGTGCCAGCAGTTTACCGGGGAGGGTTGGAAACACCATATATTTT
TRBV4-2	.	.	TRBJ1-2	CASSQEKAGNYGYTF	TGTGCCAGCAGCCAAGAGAAGGCAGGGAACTATGGCTACACCTTC
TRBV6-2/TRBV6-3	.	.	TRBJ1-2	CASSYYGTSNYGYTF	TGTGCCAGCAGTTACTACGGCACGTCAAACTATGGCTACACCTTC
TRBV18	.	.	TRBJ1-5	CASSSGQHQPQHF	TGTGCCAGCTCATCGGGACAACATCAGCCCCAGCATTTT
TRBV7-2	TRBD2	.	TRBJ2-1	CASSSGLAGGLNEQFF	TGTGCCAGCAGCTCGGGACTAGCGGGAGGTTTGAATGAGCAGTTCTTC
TRBV7-9	TRBD1	.	TRBJ1-2	CASSPIMRTGSSYGYTF	TGTGCCAGCAGCCCGATAATGCGGACAGGGTCCAGCTATGGCTACACCTTC
TRBV6-1	TRBD1	.	TRBJ2-1	CASSEAGRDRAYNEQFF	TGTGCCAGCAGTGAAGCGGGGCGGGACAGGGCTTACAATGAGCAGTTCTTC
TRBV18	.	few	TRBJ1-3	CASSPRTDSGNTIYF	TGTGCCAGCTCACCACGGACAGACTCTGGAAACACCATATATTTT
TRBV7-7	.	.	TRBJ2-1	CASSSTQGVTYNEQFF	TGTGCTAGCAGCTCGACACAGGGTGTTACCTACAATGAGCAGTTCTTC
TRBV6-5	.	few	TRBJ1-1	CASIDGSQANTEAFF	TGTGCCAGCATCGACGGGTCGCAGGCGAACACTGAAGCTTTCTTT
TRBV5-1	.	few	TRBJ1-2	CASSLNGHYGYTF	TGCGCCAGCAGCTTGAACGGACACTATGGCTACACCTTC
TRBV4-1	.	few	TRBJ1-3	CASSQGRTLSSGNTIYF	TGCGCCAGCAGCCAAGGTCGCACCTTGAGCTCTGGAAACACCATATATTTT
TRBV5-4	.	.	TRBJ2-1	CASSFRGNNEQFF	TGTGCCAGCAGCTTCAGGGGAAACAATGAGCAGTTCTTC
TRBV6-1	.	few	TRBJ1-6	CASSETRANSPLHF	TGTGCCAGCAGTGAAACCAGGGCAAATTCACCCCTCCACTTT
TRBV27	.	.	TRBJ1-4	CASSLWGTTNEKLFF	TGTGCCAGCAGTTTATGGGGAACGACTAATGAAAAACTGTTTTTT
TRBV2	TRBD2	.	TRBJ2-4	CASREILAGANIQYF	TGTGCCAGCAGAGAAATTCTAGCGGGAGCCAACATTCAGTACTTC
TRBV3-1/TRBV3-2	.	.	TRBJ1-2	CASSQAVYYGYTF	TGTGCCAGCAGCCAAGCTGTTTACTATGGCTACACCTTC
TRBV18	.	.	TRBJ2-5	CASSGQYQETQYF	TGTGCCAGCTCTGGCCAGTACCAAGAGACCCAGTACTTC
TRBV6-1	TRBD1	.	TRBJ2-7	CASSEAPGQGLDEQYF	TGTGCCAGCAGTGAAGCCCCGGGACAGGGGCTTGACGAGCAGTACTTC
TRBV7-7	.	.	TRBJ2-1	CASSLDGRGRNEQFF	TGTGCTAGCAGCTTAGACGGGCGGGGACGCAATGAGCAGTTCTTC
TRBV24-1	TRBD1	few	TRBJ1-1	CATSDPKTGSSEAFF	TGTGCCACCAGTGACCCTAAGACAGGGAGTTCTGAAGCTTTCTTT
TRBV19	TRBD1	few	TRBJ1-5	CASSPLTGGAGQPQHF	TGTGCCAGTAGTCCGTTGACAGGGGGCGCCGGTCAGCCCCAGCATTTT
TRBV19	TRBD1	.	TRBJ1-5	CASRDRGHSNQPQHF	TGTGCCAGTAGGGACAGGGGGCATAGCAATCAGCCCCAGCATTTT
TRBV30	.	.	TRBJ1-1	CAWSAWRVFTVVENTEAFF	TGTGCCTGGAGTGCCTGGCGGGTATTTACGGTTGTGGAGAACACTGAAGCTTTCTTT
TRBV5-6	.	.	TRBJ2-7	CASSFDIYSNYEQYF	TGTGCCAGCAGCTTCGATATCTACAGCAACTACGAGCAGTACTTC
TRBV4-1	.	.	TRBJ1-4	CASSQDGFNLEKLFF	TGCGCCAGCAGCCAAGATGGGTTTAATCTCGAAAAACTGTTTTTT
TRBV6-5	.	few	TRBJ1-3	CASRGGPGNTIYF	TGTGCCAGCAGAGGGGGTCCTGGAAACACCATATATTTT
TRBV19	.	.	TRBJ2-5	CASSTIDRHQETQYF	TGTGCCAGTAGTACCATTGACAGGCATCAAGAGACCCAGTACTTC
TRBV30	.	.	TRBJ1-2	CAWLGRDTFYGYTF	TGTGCCTGGCTGGGGAGGGATACCTTCTATGGCTACACCTTC
TRBV11-2	.	.	TRBJ2-5	CASSVTGREETQYF	TGTGCCAGCAGCGTGACAGGGAGGGAAGAGACCCAGTACTTC
TRBV4-1	.	many	TRBJ2-1	CASSQVGTVDEQFF	TGCGCCAGCAGCCAAGTGGGGACTGTCGATGAGCAGTTCTTC
TRBV27	TRBD1	.	TRBJ2-7	CASTPRQGGAYEQYF	TGTGCCAGCACCCCAAGACAGGGGGGGGCCTACGAGCAGTACTTC
TRBV3-1/TRBV3-2	.	.	TRBJ2-7	CASSQDNRARHEQYF	TGTGCCAGCAGCCAAGATAACAGGGCGCGGCACGAGCAGTACTTC
TRBV5-1	TRBD2	.	TRBJ2-2	CASSDPGRGNTGELFF	TGCGCCAGCAGCGACCCAGGGAGGGGGAACACCGGGGAGCTGTTTTTT
TRBV11-2	TRBD1	.	TRBJ2-7	CASTWGTGGSYEQYF	TGTGCCAGCACCTGGGGGACAGGAGGCTCCTACGAGCAGTACTTC
TRBV5-4	.	.	TRBJ2-5	CASSLIPGLETQYF	TGTGCCAGCAGCCTCATACCAGGGCTCGAGACCCAGTACTTC
TRBV16	.	.	TRBJ2-3	CASRQHLTTDTQYF	TGTGCCAGCAGGCAGCACCTCACCACAGATACGCAGTATTTT
TRBV3-1/TRBV3-2	.	few	TRBJ1-4	CASSHRQALNEKLFF	TGTGCCAGCAGCCACCGACAGGCTTTAAATGAAAAACTGTTTTTT
TRBV27	TRBD2	.	TRBJ2-7	CASSLLAGGFYEQYF	TGTGCCAGCAGCCTACTAGCGGGAGGTTTCTACGAGCAGTACTTC
TRBV6-5	.	.	TRBJ2-7	CASSLSSPRYEQYF	TGTGCCAGCAGTCTCTCGTCCCCCCGTTACGAGCAGTACTTC
TRBV7-8	.	.	TRBJ2-7	CASSLARLSFGQYF	TGTGCCAGCAGCTTAGCTCGGTTATCTTTCGGGCAGTACTTC
TRBV18	.	.	TRBJ1-1	CASSPQPRTDEAFF	TGTGCCAGCTCACCCCAGCCACGAACAGATGAAGCTTTCTTT